The sequence of this T cell receptor (beta chain) was determined in a study of beta chain features in type 1 diabetes. The CDR3 runs to 15 residues. Germline V gene sequence: CDR1 SGHRS, CDR2 YFSETQ. V gave up 4 bases and J gave up 0 bases, with 8 bases separating them. This clone was detected a few times. The entirety of the isolated RNA underwent reverse transcription, so expressed TCRB transcripts were sequenced. Sequencing used immunoSEQ multiplex PCR; TCRdb keeps in-frame clones, though not all of them. The sample contains about 290,000 clones, approximately 8.1% of which appear only once. Purities in excess of 95% were seen in all sorted populations.

The clonotype was recovered from a woman younger than 30 in good health. Material: central memory CD4+ T cells from blood. This chain connects TRBV5-1 to TRBJ2-6; D ambiguous. This CDR3 is CASSLIASGANVLTF. DNA for the CDR3: TGCGCCAGCAGCCTAATTGCCTCTGGGGCCAACGTCCTGACTTTC.